The source of this T cell receptor (beta chain) is a study of control samples from healthy donors and cancer patients. Germline CDR1 is SGHTS and CDR2 is YDEGEE. Losses at the gene ends were 1 base for V and 7 bases for J; bases not matched to a gene: 5. The CDR3 is 15 residues long. Some clones are missing from TCRdb's copy, which holds only in-frame ones; the method was immunoSEQ multiplex PCR. This sample has about 150,000 clones, with 90% to 95% found just once. V gene TRBV5-8 combines with J gene TRBJ1-6; 7 bases agree with TRBD1. The clonotype originates from a man between 18 and 35 years old in good health. Sequencing was performed on blood. CDR3 coding DNA: TGTGCCAGCAGCTTGTTTGGGACAGAGAATTCACCCCTCCACTTT. Translation: CASSLFGTENSPLHF.